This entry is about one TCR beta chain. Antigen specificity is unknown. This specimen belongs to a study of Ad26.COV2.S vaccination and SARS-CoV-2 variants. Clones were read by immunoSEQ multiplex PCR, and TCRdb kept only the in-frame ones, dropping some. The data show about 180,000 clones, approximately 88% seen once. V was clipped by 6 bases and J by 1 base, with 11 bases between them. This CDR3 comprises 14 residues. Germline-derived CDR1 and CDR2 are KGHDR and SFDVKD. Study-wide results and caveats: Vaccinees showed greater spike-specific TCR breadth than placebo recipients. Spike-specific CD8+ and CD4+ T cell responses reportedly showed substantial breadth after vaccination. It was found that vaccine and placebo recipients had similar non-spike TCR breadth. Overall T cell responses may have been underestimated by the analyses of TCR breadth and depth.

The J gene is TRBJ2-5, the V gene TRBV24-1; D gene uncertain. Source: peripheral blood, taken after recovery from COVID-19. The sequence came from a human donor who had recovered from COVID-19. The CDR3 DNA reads TGTGCCACCAGTACCTGGAAAAGCCAAGAGACCCAGTACTTC. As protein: CATSTWKSQETQYF.